The source of this T cell receptor beta chain is a study of early T cells in non-severe SARS-CoV-2 infection. Across the whole study: Bulk RNA taken from unsorted whole blood was sequenced, leaving chains unpaired. General study findings and limits: A preference for anti-spike CD8 responses marked VDJdb matching, which missed private and CD4 specificities.

This clonotype came up a few times. Antigen: not known. Individually, cDNA molecules had unique molecular identifiers attached to them. TCRdb itself ran the 5' RACE reads through MiXCR, one entry per CDR3 protein. Counted here are 65,000 to 85,000 distinct CDR3 sequences, 9% to 10% occurring once; the ten biggest clones make up roughly 16%. The starting material was whole blood, obtained at baseline. This sequence was found in an adult who was a healthcare worker with PCR-confirmed SARS-CoV-2 infection or an uninfected control (not recorded which).

In DNA form, the CDR3 reads TGTGCCAGCAGTCCCCCAGGAGCCACGGGTAATCAGCCCCAGCATTTT. The encoded protein is CASSPPGATGNQPQHF. J is TRBJ1-5 and V is TRBV28, with D uncertain. The V and J ends lost 5 bases and 4 bases respectively, with 18 bases between them. The CDR3 extends over 16 amino acids. From germline, CDR1 is MDHEN and CDR2 SYDVKM.